The clone carrying this T cell receptor (beta chain) was seen only a few times. Its antigen is unidentified. Germline loops: CDR1 SGHTA, CDR2 FQGNSA. This CDR3 comprises 13 residues. Between the trimmed V and J ends, which lost 4 bases and 9 bases, there was a span of 15 bases. The data derive from a study of T cell responses to AZD1222 COVID-19 vaccine. Study-level points and caveats: Baseline serostatus was positive in only six AZD1222 recipients. Donors skewed white British and female; clonal diversity was possibly underestimated. CD4 TCRs covered the whole spike, strongest at regions 160-218 and 743-854.

The repertoire was sequenced with immunoSEQ multiplex PCR; TCRdb's copy has only in-frame clones and lacks some. The sample carries some 170,000 clones, roughly nine tenths recorded once. It was second doses at about 4 or about 12 weeks that were pooled. This chain connects TRBV7-2 to TRBJ2-5; the D gene is possibly TRBD2 (6 bases). The sequence was obtained from an adult who received the AZD1222 COVID-19 vaccine. The sample here was peripheral blood, taken 28 days after the second AZD1222 dose. The CDR3 coding sequence is TGTGCCAGCAGCTCGCCCGGCCCTAGCGCCCAGTACTTC. Its protein product is CASSSPGPSAQYF. The entire variable domain, with the rest obtained from reference TRBV7-2 and TRBJ2-5, is as follows: GAGVSQSPSNKVTEKGKDVELRCDPISGHTALYWYRQSLGQGLEFLIYFQGNSAPDKSGLPSDRFSAERTGGSVSTLTIQRTQQEDSAVYLCASSSPGPSAQYFGPGTRLLVL.